The rows below give T cell receptor beta chains drawn from one sample of a study of T cells in Graves' hyperthyroidism and ophthalmopathy. TCRdb reanalysed the multiplex PCR reads using MiXCR and keeps one entry per CDR3 protein. The sample gives hundreds of thousands of distinct CDR3 sequences, roughly 14% of which show up once; about 4% is in the top ten. Sequenced sample: blood. The receptor source for this set is a woman aged 40 to 50 with Graves' ophthalmopathy. The CDR3 runs from the conserved cysteine through the conserved F or W. Fields, in order: D gene, clone size, J gene, V gene, CDR3 protein, CDR3 DNA. D genes are given only for firm matches. For some rows the clone size is stated as once, few or many, or as a class when expanded; others skip it.

TRBD1,many,TRBJ2-2,TRBV28,CASSPGTGPHTGELFF,TGTGCCAGCAGCCCAGGGACAGGGCCCCATACCGGGGAGCTGTTTTTT
NA,many,TRBJ1-2,TRBV6-1,CASSEALEGVSGYTF,TGTGCCAGCAGTGAAGCACTGGAGGGGGTCTCTGGCTACACCTTC
NA,many,TRBJ2-7,TRBV7-9,CASSLDPVYEQYF,TGTGCCAGCAGCTTGGACCCTGTCTACGAGCAGTACTTC
NA,NA,TRBJ2-7,TRBV7-9,CASSHGRDEQYF,TGTGCCAGCAGCCACGGCCGAGACGAGCAGTACTTC
NA,NA,TRBJ1-1,TRBV14,CASSPRPGVEVNTEAFF,TGTGCCAGCAGCCCCCGGCCAGGGGTTGAAGTGAACACTGAAGCTTTCTTT
NA,many,TRBJ2-7,TRBV20-1,CSANPGDLGYEQYF,TGCAGTGCCAACCCAGGAGATTTGGGGTACGAGCAGTACTTC
NA,many,TRBJ1-1,TRBV30,CAWGLGTEAFF,TGTGCCTGGGGGCTCGGCACTGAAGCTTTCTTT
TRBD1,NA,TRBJ1-2,TRBV25-1,CASSDPGGYGYTF,TGTGCCAGCAGTGACCCAGGGGGCTATGGCTACACCTTC
TRBD1,NA,TRBJ2-2,TRBV28,CASSKGTGNTGELFF,TGTGCCAGCAGTAAAGGGACAGGGAACACCGGGGAGCTGTTTTTT
TRBD2,many,TRBJ2-7,TRBV6-5,CASSNPGGGGEQYF,TGTGCCAGCAGTAACCCGGGGGGAGGCGGCGAGCAGTACTTC
NA,NA,TRBJ2-7,TRBV20-1,CSAIGDYEQYF,TGCAGTGCAATAGGAGACTACGAGCAGTACTTC
NA,NA,TRBJ1-1,TRBV6-2/TRBV6-3,CASSYSGGVNTEAFF,TGTGCCAGCAGTTACTCGGGAGGGGTGAACACTGAAGCTTTCTTT
NA,many,TRBJ1-6,TRBV11-1,CASSRTDAHNSPLHF,TGTGCCAGCAGCAGGACCGACGCCCATAATTCACCCCTCCACTTT
NA,many,TRBJ1-2,TRBV2,CASRAVLLGGDYGYTF,TGTGCCAGCAGAGCCGTCCTACTCGGGGGGGACTATGGCTACACCTTC
TRBD2,few,TRBJ2-1,TRBV7-8,CASSSGLANEQFF,TGTGCCAGCAGCTCGGGACTAGCCAATGAGCAGTTCTTC
NA,few,TRBJ1-5,TRBV29-1,CSVGGGTGNQPQHF,TGCAGCGTTGGGGGAGGGACTGGCAATCAGCCCCAGCATTTT
NA,many,TRBJ1-5,TRBV10-1,CASSDVYSNQPQHF,TGCGCCAGCAGTGACGTCTATAGCAATCAGCCCCAGCATTTT
NA,NA,TRBJ1-2,TRBV7-9,CASSLDGGWGYTF,TGTGCCAGCAGCTTAGATGGGGGCTGGGGCTACACCTTC
TRBD2,many,TRBJ2-5,TRBV27,CASNPTRTSGRYQETQYF,TGTGCCAGCAACCCCACGAGGACTAGCGGGAGGTACCAAGAGACCCAGTACTTC
NA,NA,TRBJ1-1,TRBV20-1,CSAAKPLRATEAFF,TGCAGTGCTGCAAAGCCCCTCCGGGCCACTGAAGCTTTCTTT
TRBD2,NA,TRBJ2-7,TRBV28,CASRHFKGSSGRGEQYF,TGTGCCAGCAGGCACTTCAAGGGGTCTAGCGGGAGAGGCGAGCAGTACTTC
TRBD1,few,TRBJ2-3,TRBV24-1,CATSDRQGIDTQYF,TGTGCCACCAGTGATCGACAGGGGATAGATACGCAGTATTTT
NA,NA,TRBJ2-3,TRBV7-3,CASSLTRGDTQYF,TGTGCCAGCAGCTTAACAAGGGGAGATACGCAGTATTTT
NA,many,TRBJ1-3,TRBV18,CASSPRGSGNTIYF,TGTGCCAGCTCACCCCGGGGATCTGGAAACACCATATATTTT
NA,many,TRBJ1-1,TRBV5-8,CASSLETVLNTEAFF,TGTGCCAGCAGCTTAGAGACAGTCTTGAACACTGAAGCTTTCTTT
NA,many,TRBJ2-7,TRBV7-8,CASSWVKPPYEQYF,TGTGCCAGCAGCTGGGTGAAGCCTCCCTACGAGCAGTACTTC
TRBD2,many,TRBJ2-7,TRBV27,CASRVTSGRGQYF,TGTGCCAGCAGAGTTACTAGCGGGAGAGGGCAGTACTTC
TRBD1,NA,TRBJ2-3,TRBV6-2/TRBV6-3,CASSSGQGPITADTQYF,TGTGCCAGCAGTTCGGGACAGGGCCCCATAACGGCTGATACGCAGTATTTT
NA,few,TRBJ1-3,TRBV6-1,CASRSYSSGNTIYF,TGTGCCAGCAGGTCCTACAGCTCTGGAAACACCATATATTTT
TRBD2,NA,TRBJ2-7,TRBV7-2,CASSFSGPGGEQYF,TGTGCCAGCAGCTTTAGCGGGCCTGGGGGGGAGCAGTACTTC
TRBD1,many,TRBJ1-2,TRBV28,CASSRGQVIGYTF,TGTGCCAGCAGTCGGGGACAGGTGATAGGCTACACCTTC
NA,many,TRBJ1-5,TRBV28,CASSGRSAQPQHF,TGTGCCAGCAGTGGCAGGTCGGCTCAGCCCCAGCATTTT
NA,many,TRBJ2-7,TRBV9,CASSVGGGSTYEQYF,TGTGCCAGCAGCGTAGGTGGAGGGAGCACCTACGAGCAGTACTTC
NA,many,TRBJ1-1,TRBV15,CATSRDVLGVEAFF,TGTGCCACCAGCAGAGACGTATTGGGGGTGGAGGCTTTCTTT
NA,many,TRBJ2-2,TRBV12-3/TRBV12-4,CALRKAWDTGELFF,TGTGCCCTCAGGAAAGCCTGGGACACCGGGGAGCTGTTTTTT
NA,NA,TRBJ1-1,TRBV4-3,CASSQITMNTEAFF,TGCGCCAGCAGCCAAATCACCATGAACACTGAAGCTTTCTTT
TRBD2,NA,TRBJ2-1,TRBV7-2,CASSLASLAGPNEQFF,TGTGCCAGCAGCTTAGCGTCACTAGCGGGGCCCAATGAGCAGTTCTTC
NA,NA,TRBJ2-5,TRBV12-3/TRBV12-4,CASSSTSRRETQYF,TGTGCCAGCAGTTCGACTAGTCGTCGGGAGACCCAGTACTTC
NA,few,TRBJ2-3,TRBV12-3/TRBV12-4,CASSFRWSDTQYF,TGTGCCAGCAGTTTCCGGTGGTCCGATACGCAGTATTTT
TRBD1,few,TRBJ2-7,TRBV5-1,CASSPGTGLTYEQYF,TGCGCCAGCAGCCCCGGGACAGGGTTAACCTACGAGCAGTACTTC
NA,NA,TRBJ2-2,TRBV20-1,CSARTADSGTGELFF,TGCAGTGCACGGACTGCCGATTCAGGCACCGGGGAGCTGTTTTTT
TRBD1,NA,TRBJ2-2,TRBV5-6,CASSRTGAPLTGELFF,TGTGCCAGCAGCCGGACAGGGGCTCCTCTCACCGGGGAGCTGTTTTTT
TRBD1,many,TRBJ1-2,TRBV15,CATSRGTGYYGYTF,TGTGCCACCAGCAGGGGGACAGGGTACTATGGCTACACCTTC
TRBD1,few,TRBJ1-5,TRBV4-2,CASSQATQRTGGGQPQHF,TGTGCCAGCAGCCAAGCAACTCAGAGGACAGGGGGGGGACAGCCCCAGCATTTT
NA,many,TRBJ2-5,TRBV20-1,CSAFRIGGQEETQYF,TGCAGTGCTTTCCGTATCGGAGGGCAAGAAGAGACCCAGTACTTC
NA,many,TRBJ1-5,TRBV28,CASSLSGGSNQPQHF,TGTGCCAGCAGTTTATCGGGGGGTAGCAATCAGCCCCAGCATTTT
TRBD1,many,TRBJ1-2,TRBV28,CASSPTGGTGYGYTF,TGTGCCAGCAGTCCCACAGGGGGCACAGGCTATGGCTACACCTTC
NA,few,TRBJ1-2,TRBV15,CATSSRGHRNYGYTF,TGTGCCACCAGCAGCAGGGGACACCGCAACTATGGCTACACCTTC
NA,many,TRBJ2-1,TRBV30,CAWSEHEQFF,TGTGCCTGGAGTGAGCATGAGCAGTTCTTC
NA,NA,TRBJ2-2,TRBV20-1,CSARDQLNTGELFF,TGCAGTGCTAGAGATCAACTGAACACCGGGGAGCTGTTTTTT
NA,NA,TRBJ1-1,TRBV2,CASSLDTTEAFF,TGTGCCAGCAGTCTTGACACGACTGAAGCTTTCTTT
TRBD1,few,TRBJ2-2,TRBV7-2,CASGLRTGDAGELFF,TGTGCCAGCGGCCTCCGGACAGGGGATGCCGGGGAGCTGTTTTTT
TRBD2,many,TRBJ2-5,TRBV20-1,CSASAGGETQYF,TGCAGTGCTAGTGCGGGGGGGGAGACCCAGTACTTC
NA,many,TRBJ2-2,TRBV7-9,CANKVGEELFF,TGTGCCAACAAGGTCGGCGAGGAGCTGTTTTTT
NA,many,TRBJ1-5,TRBV4-1,CASSHRDEGSQPQHF,TGCGCCAGCAGCCACCGGGATGAGGGGAGTCAGCCCCAGCATTTT
NA,many,TRBJ2-7,TRBV28,CASSISGFSYEQYF,TGTGCCAGCAGTATCAGCGGGTTTTCCTACGAGCAGTACTTC